This paragraph reports one T cell receptor (beta chain). Its antigen remains unknown. This entry is derived from a study of cytomegalovirus exposure and HLA in healthy donors. Background on the study: An earlier analysis found 120 million or so unique TCR beta sequences from approximately 170 million T cells. Broader study findings: It was reportedly the case that the classifier diagnosed cytomegalovirus status with high specificity and sensitivity. According to an earlier analysis, most TCR beta V segments yielded productive rearrangements about 90% or about 30% of the time.

Germline V gives CDR1 MNHEY, CDR2 SMNVEV (reference sequence). The CDR3 sequence is 15 residues long. The J segment lost 5 bases and the V segment lost 6 bases, leaving 8 bases of the junction unmatched. PCR used 60 Vbeta primers and 13 Jbeta primers. The protocol was immunoSEQ multiplex PCR, while the TCRdb copy is restricted to in-frame clones and leaves out a portion. There are 100,000 to 150,000 clones in the sample; more than 70% occur only once, and approximately 0.86% lies in the top ten. This TCR was sampled from a woman aged 55-69 years in good health and CMV-seronegative. Sequenced material: PBMCs. The chain employs TRBV27 and TRBJ2-3, with 10 bases identical to TRBD1. CDR3 DNA: TGTGCCAGCAGGGGCCGGGACAGGGGAGAAGATACGCAGTATTTT. It is translated as CASRGRDRGEDTQYF.